The clone carrying this TCR beta chain appeared once. The J segment lost 8 bases and the V segment lost 3 bases, leaving 13 bases of the junction unmatched. The CDR3 covers 17 residues. In germline, CDR1 is MGHRA, CDR2 YSYEKL. Clones were sequenced by immunoSEQ multiplex PCR, and TCRdb holds only the in-frame ones, with some missing. Among about 9,100 clones, less than 75% were seen once, and the ten largest hold less than 25%. This sample is part of a study of sequential checkpoint blockade in melanoma. Study as a whole: Patients were randomized 1:1 to nivolumab-then-ipilimumab or ipilimumab-then-nivolumab first-line. Maintenance nivolumab came after either treatment sequence.

Treatment given: randomized to nivolumab then ipilimumab (arm A) or the reverse (arm B). DNA-damaging chemotherapy had not been given to any patient beforehand. PBMC sorting kept live CD3+CD8+ cells without CD19 or CD56. This TCR derives from a human donor with melanoma. Sequenced here: CD8+ T cells sorted from blood (inferred from file names), sampled from a patient given nivolumab and ipilimumab in sequence. The chain employs TRBV4-1 and TRBJ2-1; 10 bases fit TRBD2. The CDR3 DNA sequence: TGCGCCAGCAGCCACGGGGCTAGCGGGGGAGATTGGGATGAGCAGTTCTTC. Protein product: CASSHGASGGDWDEQFF.